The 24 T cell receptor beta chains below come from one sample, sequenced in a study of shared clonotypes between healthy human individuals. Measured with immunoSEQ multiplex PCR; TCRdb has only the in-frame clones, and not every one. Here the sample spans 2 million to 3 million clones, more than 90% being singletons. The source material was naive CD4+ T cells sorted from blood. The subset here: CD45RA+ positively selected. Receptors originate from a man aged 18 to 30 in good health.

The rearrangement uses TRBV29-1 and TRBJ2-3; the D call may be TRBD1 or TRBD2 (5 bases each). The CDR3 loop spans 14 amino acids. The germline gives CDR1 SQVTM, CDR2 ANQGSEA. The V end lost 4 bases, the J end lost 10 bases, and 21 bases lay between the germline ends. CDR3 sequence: CSVGMRLIREAQYF. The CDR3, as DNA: TGCAGCGTTGGAATGAGACTAATCAGGGAAGCGCAGTATTTT.

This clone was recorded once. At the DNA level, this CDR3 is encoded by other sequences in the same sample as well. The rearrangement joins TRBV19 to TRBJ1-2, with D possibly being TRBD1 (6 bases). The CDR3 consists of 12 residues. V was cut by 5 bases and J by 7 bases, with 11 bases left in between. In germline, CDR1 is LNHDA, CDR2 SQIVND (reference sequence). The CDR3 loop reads CASSAQGGGYTF. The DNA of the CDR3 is TGTGCCAGTAGTGCCCAAGGGGGTGGCTACACCTTC.

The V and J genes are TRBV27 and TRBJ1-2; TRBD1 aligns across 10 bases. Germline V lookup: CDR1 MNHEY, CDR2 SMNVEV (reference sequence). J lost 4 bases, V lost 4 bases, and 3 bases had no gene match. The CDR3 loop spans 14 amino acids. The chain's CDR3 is CASSWGTGVYGYTF. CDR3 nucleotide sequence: TGTGCCAGCAGTTGGGGGACAGGGGTCTATGGCTACACCTTC.

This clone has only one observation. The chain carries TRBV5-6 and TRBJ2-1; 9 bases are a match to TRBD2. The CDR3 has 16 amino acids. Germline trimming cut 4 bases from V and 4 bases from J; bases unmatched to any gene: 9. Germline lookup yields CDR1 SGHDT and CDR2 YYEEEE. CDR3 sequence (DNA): TGTGCCAGCAGCCAAAGAGCGGGGGGTAGGTACAATGAGCAGTTCTTC. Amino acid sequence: CASSQRAGGRYNEQFF.

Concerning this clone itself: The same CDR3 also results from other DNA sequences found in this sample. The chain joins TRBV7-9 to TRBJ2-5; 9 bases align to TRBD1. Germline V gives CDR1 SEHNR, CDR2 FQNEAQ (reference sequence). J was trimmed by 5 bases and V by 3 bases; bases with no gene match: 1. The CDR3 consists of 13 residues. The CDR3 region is CASSLDRGETQYF. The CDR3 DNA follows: TGTGCCAGCAGCTTGGACAGGGGTGAGACCCAGTACTTC.

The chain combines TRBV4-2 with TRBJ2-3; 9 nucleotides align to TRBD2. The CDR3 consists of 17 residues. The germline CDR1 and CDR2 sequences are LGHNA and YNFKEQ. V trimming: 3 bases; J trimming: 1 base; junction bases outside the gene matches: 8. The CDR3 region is CASSHPGVAGGTDTQYF. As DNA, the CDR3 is TGTGCCAGCAGCCATCCTGGGGTAGCGGGAGGCACAGATACGCAGTATTTT.

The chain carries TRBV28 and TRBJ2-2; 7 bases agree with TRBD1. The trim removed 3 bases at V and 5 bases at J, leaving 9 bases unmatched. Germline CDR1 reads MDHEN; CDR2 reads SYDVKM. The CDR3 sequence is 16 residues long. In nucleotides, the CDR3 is TGTGCCAGCAGTTTGACCCCAGGGGGTTGGACCGGGGAGCTGTTTTTT. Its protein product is CASSLTPGGWTGELFF.

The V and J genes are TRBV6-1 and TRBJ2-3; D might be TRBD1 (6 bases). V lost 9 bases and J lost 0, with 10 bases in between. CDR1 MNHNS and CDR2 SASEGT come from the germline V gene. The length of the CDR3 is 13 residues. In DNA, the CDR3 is TGTGCCAGTGGACAGCCTAGCACAGATACGCAGTATTTT. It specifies CASGQPSTDTQYF.

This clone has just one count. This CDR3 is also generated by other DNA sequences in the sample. DNA of the CDR3: TGCGCCAGCAGGGATAACACCGGGGAGCTGTTTTTT. The encoded protein is CASRDNTGELFF. V and J are TRBV5-1 and TRBJ2-2; D gene uncertain. Trimming removed 5 bases at V and 2 bases at J, with 4 bases between. CDR1 and CDR2 (germline): SGHRS, YFSETQ. This CDR3 has 12 amino acids.

The CDR3 DNA reads as TGTGCCAGCAGTTTTCGGATCGTCGGACTGGGAGCTTTCTTT. Protein product: CASSFRIVGLGAFF. The chain is built from TRBV28 and TRBJ1-1; D unresolved. Germline CDR1 MDHEN, CDR2 SYDVKM. V was trimmed by 3 bases and J by 10 bases, leaving 18 bases between them. The CDR3 is made up of 14 amino acids.

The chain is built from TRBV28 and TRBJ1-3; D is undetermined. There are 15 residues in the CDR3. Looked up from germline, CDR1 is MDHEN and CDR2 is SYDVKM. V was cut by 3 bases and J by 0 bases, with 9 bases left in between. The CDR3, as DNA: TGTGCCAGCAGTTTGGATTTGATCTCTGGAAACACCATATATTTT. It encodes CASSLDLISGNTIYF.

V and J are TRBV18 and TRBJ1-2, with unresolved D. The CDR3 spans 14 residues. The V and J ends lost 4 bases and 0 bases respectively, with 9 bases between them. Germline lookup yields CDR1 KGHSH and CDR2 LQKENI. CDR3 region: CASSQEAANYGYTF. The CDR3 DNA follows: TGTGCCAGCTCACAAGAGGCAGCTAACTATGGCTACACCTTC.

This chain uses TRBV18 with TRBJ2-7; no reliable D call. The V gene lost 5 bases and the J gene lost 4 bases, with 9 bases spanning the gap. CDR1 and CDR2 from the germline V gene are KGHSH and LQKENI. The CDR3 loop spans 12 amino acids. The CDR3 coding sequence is TGTGCCAGCTCAATAACAGAATACGAGCAGTACTTC. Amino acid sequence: CASSITEYEQYF.

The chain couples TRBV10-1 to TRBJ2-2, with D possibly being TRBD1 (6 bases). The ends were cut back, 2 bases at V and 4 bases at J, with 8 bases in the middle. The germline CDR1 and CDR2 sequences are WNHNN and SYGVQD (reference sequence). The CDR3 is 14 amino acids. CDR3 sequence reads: CASSETGITGELFF. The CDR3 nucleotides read TGCGCCAGCAGTGAGACAGGGATCACCGGGGAGCTGTTTTTT.

The CDR3 coding sequence is TGTGCCAGCAGCTTGGAAGCGGGGGTAGAGACCCAGTACTTC. It encodes CASSLEAGVETQYF. The chain combines TRBV5-6 with TRBJ2-5; 8 bases line up with TRBD2. After removal of 0 bases from V and 4 bases from J, the junction contained 2 bases not matched to a gene. The length of the CDR3 is 14 residues. Per the germline V gene, CDR1 is SGHDT and CDR2 is YYEEEE.

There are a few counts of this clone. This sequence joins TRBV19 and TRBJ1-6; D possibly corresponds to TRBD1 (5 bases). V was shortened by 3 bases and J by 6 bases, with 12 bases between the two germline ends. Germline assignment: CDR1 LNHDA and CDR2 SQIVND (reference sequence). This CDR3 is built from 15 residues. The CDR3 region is CASSMGGIGNSPLHF. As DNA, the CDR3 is TGTGCCAGTAGTATGGGGGGAATCGGTAATTCACCCCTCCACTTT.

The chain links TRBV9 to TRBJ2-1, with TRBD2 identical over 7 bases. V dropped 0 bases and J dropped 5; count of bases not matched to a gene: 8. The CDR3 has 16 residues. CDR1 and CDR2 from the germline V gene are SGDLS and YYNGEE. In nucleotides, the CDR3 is TGTGCCAGCAGCGTAGGGGAGCGGGGTAAGGACAATGAGCAGTTCTTC. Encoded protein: CASSVGERGKDNEQFF.

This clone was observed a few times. CDR3 region: CAWRTQSPLHF. In nucleotides, the CDR3 is TGTGCCTGGAGGACCCAGTCACCCCTCCACTTT. This sequence joins TRBV30 and TRBJ1-6, with D unclear. The CDR3 covers 11 residues. V was shortened by 3 bases and J by 10 bases, with 7 bases between the two germline ends. Germline V CDR1 and CDR2: GTSNPN, SVGIG (reference sequence).

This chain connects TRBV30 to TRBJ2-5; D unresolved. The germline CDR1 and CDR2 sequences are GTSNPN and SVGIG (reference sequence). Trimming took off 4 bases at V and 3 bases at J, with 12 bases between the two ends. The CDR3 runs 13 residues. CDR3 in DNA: TGTGCCTGGAATGCACAAGTAGAAGAGACCCAGTACTTC. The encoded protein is CAWNAQVEETQYF.

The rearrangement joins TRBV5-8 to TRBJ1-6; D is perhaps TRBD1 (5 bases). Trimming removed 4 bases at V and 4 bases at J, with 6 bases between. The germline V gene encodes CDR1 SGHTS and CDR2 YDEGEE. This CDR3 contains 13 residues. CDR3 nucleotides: TGTGCCAGCAGCCCAGGGTATAATTCACCCCTCCACTTT. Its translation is CASSPGYNSPLHF.

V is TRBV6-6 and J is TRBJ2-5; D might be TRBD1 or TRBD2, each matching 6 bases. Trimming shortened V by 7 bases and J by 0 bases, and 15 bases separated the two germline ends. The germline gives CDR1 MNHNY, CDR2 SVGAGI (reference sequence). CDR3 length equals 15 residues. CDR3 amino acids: CASKGGEWDQETQYF. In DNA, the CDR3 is TGTGCCAGCAAGGGGGGCGAGTGGGACCAAGAGACCCAGTACTTC.

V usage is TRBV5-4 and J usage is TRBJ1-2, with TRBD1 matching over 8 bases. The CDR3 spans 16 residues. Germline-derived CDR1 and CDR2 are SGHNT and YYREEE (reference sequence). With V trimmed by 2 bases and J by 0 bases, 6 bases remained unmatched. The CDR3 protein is CASSFGQGASNYGYTF. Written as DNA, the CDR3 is TGTGCCAGCAGCTTTGGACAGGGCGCTTCTAACTATGGCTACACCTTC.

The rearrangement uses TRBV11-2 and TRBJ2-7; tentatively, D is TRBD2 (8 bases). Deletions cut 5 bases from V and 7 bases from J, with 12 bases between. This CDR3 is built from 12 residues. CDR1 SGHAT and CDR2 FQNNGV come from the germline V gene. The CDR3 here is CASSAGGQEQYF. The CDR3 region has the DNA TGTGCCAGCAGCGCGGGGGGACAGGAGCAGTACTTC.

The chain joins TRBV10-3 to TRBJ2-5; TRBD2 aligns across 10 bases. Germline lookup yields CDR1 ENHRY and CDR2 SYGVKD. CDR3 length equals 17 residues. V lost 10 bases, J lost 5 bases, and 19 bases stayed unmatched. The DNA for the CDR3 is TGTGCCAGTTCCCCCCAACTTAGCGGGGGGCCCGGTGAGACCCAGTACTTC. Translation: CASSPQLSGGPGETQYF.